These T cell receptor beta chains were read from a single sample in a study of T-cell reconstitution after alpha-beta-depleted transplantation in children. TCRdb reprocessed the PCR reads with MiXCR, giving one entry per CDR3 protein. The sample includes 900,000 or so distinct CDR3 sequences, roughly 16% of them seen just once. Sequenced here: PBMCs, mostly from graft donor cells, sampled 360 days after TCRalphabeta/CD19-depleted stem cell transplant. The receptors here all came from a male patient younger than 18 who had a stem cell transplant for acute lymphoblastic leukemia, so the T cells may come from the graft donor. The CDR3 runs from the conserved cysteine through the conserved F or W. The order of the fields is J gene, V gene, D gene, clone size, CDR3 DNA, CDR3 protein. The D gene is left open where the match is weak. For some rows the clone size is stated as once, few or many, or as a class when expanded; others skip it.

j_gene: TRBJ2-1; v_gene: TRBV5-1; d_gene: .; abundance: .; CDR3nt: TGCGCCAGCAGCTTGGAACCCGGGAGTACCTACAATGAGCAGTTCTTC; CDR3aa: CASSLEPGSTYNEQFF
j_gene: TRBJ2-1; v_gene: TRBV12-3/TRBV12-4; d_gene: TRBD2; abundance: .; CDR3nt: TGTGCCAGCAGTGAGACTAGCGGAGGCTCCTACAATGAGCAGTTCTTC; CDR3aa: CASSETSGGSYNEQFF
j_gene: TRBJ2-1; v_gene: TRBV29-1; d_gene: .; abundance: few; CDR3nt: TGCAGCGTTGGGATCCTCAGGGAAGGCGACAATGAGCAGTTCTTC; CDR3aa: CSVGILREGDNEQFF
j_gene: TRBJ2-5; v_gene: TRBV10-3; d_gene: TRBD2; abundance: many; CDR3nt: TGTGCCATCACTAGCGGGAGTCAAGGAGAGACCCAGTACTTC; CDR3aa: CAITSGSQGETQYF
j_gene: TRBJ1-1; v_gene: TRBV12-3/TRBV12-4; d_gene: .; abundance: .; CDR3nt: TGTGCCAGCAGTTTGTCCAAAAGGATGAACACTGAAGCTTTCTTT; CDR3aa: CASSLSKRMNTEAFF
j_gene: TRBJ2-2; v_gene: TRBV6-2/TRBV6-3; d_gene: .; abundance: many; CDR3nt: TGTGCCAGCAGTCGCCCACCTAGCGCCCAGAACACCGGGGAGCTGTTTTTT; CDR3aa: CASSRPPSAQNTGELFF
j_gene: TRBJ2-7; v_gene: TRBV14; d_gene: TRBD2; abundance: few; CDR3nt: TGCGCCAGCAGCCAAGGCCCTAGCGGCTCATACGAGCAGTACTTC; CDR3aa: CASSQGPSGSYEQYF
j_gene: TRBJ1-1; v_gene: TRBV19; d_gene: .; abundance: few; CDR3nt: TGTGCCAGTAGTATAGTTGCGCCCCCTGAAGCTTTCTTT; CDR3aa: CASSIVAPPEAFF
j_gene: TRBJ2-7; v_gene: TRBV29-1; d_gene: .; abundance: many; CDR3nt: TGCAGCGTTGAAGAAAGGGACGGCTACGAGCAGTACTTC; CDR3aa: CSVEERDGYEQYF
j_gene: TRBJ2-7; v_gene: TRBV3-1; d_gene: .; abundance: .; CDR3nt: TGTGCCAGCAGCCACCTTACAGGGAACGAGCAGTACTTC; CDR3aa: CASSHLTGNEQYF
j_gene: TRBJ2-7; v_gene: TRBV9; d_gene: TRBD2; abundance: .; CDR3nt: TGTGCCAGCAGCGTAGAAGCTAGCGGGAGAAGGTACTTC; CDR3aa: CASSVEASGRRYF
j_gene: TRBJ2-5; v_gene: TRBV5-1; d_gene: .; abundance: few; CDR3nt: TGCGCCAGCAGCTTGGTGTCCAGGGAGACCCAGTACTTC; CDR3aa: CASSLVSRETQYF
j_gene: TRBJ2-7; v_gene: TRBV4-1; d_gene: .; abundance: many; CDR3nt: TGCGCCAGCAGCCAAGTCCTAAGAGGGGGAAGGGACGAGCAGTACTTC; CDR3aa: CASSQVLRGGRDEQYF
j_gene: TRBJ2-1; v_gene: TRBV10-3; d_gene: TRBD1; abundance: .; CDR3nt: TGTGCCATCAGTGATAGGACAGGGAAGAATGAGCAGTTCTTC; CDR3aa: CAISDRTGKNEQFF
j_gene: TRBJ2-1; v_gene: TRBV7-3; d_gene: TRBD2; abundance: few; CDR3nt: TGTGCCAGCAGCTTCCAACCACTGACGCGGGAGGAGCAGTTCTTC; CDR3aa: CASSFQPLTREEQFF
j_gene: TRBJ2-2; v_gene: TRBV5-8; d_gene: TRBD2; abundance: .; CDR3nt: TGTGCCAGCAGCTCGGGGACTAGCGCATCCGGGGAGCTGTTTTTT; CDR3aa: CASSSGTSASGELFF
j_gene: TRBJ2-1; v_gene: TRBV15; d_gene: .; abundance: few; CDR3nt: TGTGCCACCAGCAGAGATTCACCTCAAGCCCCGGGGGATGAGCAGTTCTTC; CDR3aa: CATSRDSPQAPGDEQFF
j_gene: TRBJ1-1; v_gene: TRBV12-3/TRBV12-4; d_gene: TRBD1; abundance: few; CDR3nt: TGTGCCAGCAACCCTAGACCGGGACAGGGGGCAAGTTGGACTGAAGCTTTCTTT; CDR3aa: CASNPRPGQGASWTEAFF
j_gene: TRBJ2-7; v_gene: TRBV12-3/TRBV12-4; d_gene: .; abundance: many; CDR3nt: TGTGCCAGCAGTTTCGGGGAATCCTACGAGCAGTACTTC; CDR3aa: CASSFGESYEQYF
j_gene: TRBJ2-7; v_gene: TRBV9; d_gene: TRBD2; abundance: .; CDR3nt: TGTGCCAGCAGCGCTTGGGGGGGAGAGGCCCACGAGCAGTACTTC; CDR3aa: CASSAWGGEAHEQYF
j_gene: TRBJ1-5; v_gene: TRBV6-1; d_gene: .; abundance: .; CDR3nt: TGTGCCGGGGGGGGCAATCAGCCCCAGCATTTT; CDR3aa: CAGGGNQPQHF